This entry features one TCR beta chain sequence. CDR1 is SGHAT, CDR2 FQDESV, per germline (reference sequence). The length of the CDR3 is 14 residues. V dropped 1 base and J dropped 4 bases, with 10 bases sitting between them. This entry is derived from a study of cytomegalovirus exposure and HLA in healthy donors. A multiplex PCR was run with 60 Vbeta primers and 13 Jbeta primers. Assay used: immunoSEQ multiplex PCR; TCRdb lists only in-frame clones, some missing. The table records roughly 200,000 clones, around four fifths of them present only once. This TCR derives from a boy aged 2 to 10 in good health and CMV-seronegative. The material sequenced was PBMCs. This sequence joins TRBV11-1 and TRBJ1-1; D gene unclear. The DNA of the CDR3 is TGTGCCAGCAGCTTAGGGGTGGCAGGCACTGAAGCTTTCTTT. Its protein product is CASSLGVAGTEAFF.